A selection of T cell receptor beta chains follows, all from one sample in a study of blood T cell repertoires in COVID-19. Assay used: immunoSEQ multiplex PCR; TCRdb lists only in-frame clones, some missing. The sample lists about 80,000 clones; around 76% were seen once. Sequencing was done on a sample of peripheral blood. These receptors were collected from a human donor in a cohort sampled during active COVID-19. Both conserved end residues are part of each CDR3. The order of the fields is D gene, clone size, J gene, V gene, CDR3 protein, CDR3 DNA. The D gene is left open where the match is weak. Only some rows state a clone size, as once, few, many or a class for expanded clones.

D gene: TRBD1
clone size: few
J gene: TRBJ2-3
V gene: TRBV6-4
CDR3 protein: CASSDSGQGTDTQYF
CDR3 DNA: TGTGCCAGCAGTGACTCGGGACAGGGCACAGATACGCAGTATTTT

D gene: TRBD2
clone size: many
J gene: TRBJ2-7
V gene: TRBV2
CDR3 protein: CASSGTSGPYEQYF
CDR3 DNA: TGTGCCTCTTCCGGGACTAGCGGTCCCTACGAGCAGTACTTC

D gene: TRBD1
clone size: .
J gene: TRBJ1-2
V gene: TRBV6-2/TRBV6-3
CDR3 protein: CASSQGGGYTF
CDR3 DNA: TGTGCCAGCAGTCAGGGGGGCGGCTACACCTTC

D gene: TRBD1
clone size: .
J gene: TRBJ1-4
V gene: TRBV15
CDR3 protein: CATSRTGQDEKLFF
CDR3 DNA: TGTGCCACCAGCAGAACGGGACAGGATGAAAAACTGTTTTTT

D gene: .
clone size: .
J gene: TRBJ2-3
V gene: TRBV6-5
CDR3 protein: CASSYQGPRADTQYF
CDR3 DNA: TGTGCCAGCAGTTACCAGGGTCCTAGAGCAGATACGCAGTATTTT

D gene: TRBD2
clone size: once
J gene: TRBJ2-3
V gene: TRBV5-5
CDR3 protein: CASSLTSDGTQYF
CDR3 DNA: TGTGCCAGCAGCCTCACTAGCGACGGTACGCAGTATTTT

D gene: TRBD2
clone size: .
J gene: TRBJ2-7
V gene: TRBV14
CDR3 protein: CASSLTTSGFSYEQYF
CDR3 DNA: TGTGCCAGCAGCCTTACGACTAGCGGTTTCTCCTACGAGCAGTACTTC

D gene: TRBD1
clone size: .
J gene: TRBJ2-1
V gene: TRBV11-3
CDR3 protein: CASSTRQGARLYYNEQFF
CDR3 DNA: TGTGCCAGCAGCACCCGACAGGGGGCCCGGCTTTACTACAATGAGCAGTTCTTC

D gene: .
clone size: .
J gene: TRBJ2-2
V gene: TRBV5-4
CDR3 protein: CASSQRARLGTGELFF
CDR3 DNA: TGTGCCAGCAGCCAGCGGGCGCGGTTGGGCACCGGGGAGCTGTTTTTT

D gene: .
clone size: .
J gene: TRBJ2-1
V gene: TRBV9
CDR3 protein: CASSVDPGAVYNEQFF
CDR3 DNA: TGTGCCAGCAGCGTAGATCCGGGTGCGGTCTACAATGAGCAGTTCTTC

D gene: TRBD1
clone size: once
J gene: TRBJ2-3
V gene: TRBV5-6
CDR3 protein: CASSFLRTGGAWDTQYF
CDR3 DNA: TGTGCCAGCAGCTTCCTAAGGACAGGGGGCGCGTGGGATACGCAGTATTTT

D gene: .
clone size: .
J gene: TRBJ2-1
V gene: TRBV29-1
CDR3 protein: CSVGRTAYNEQFF
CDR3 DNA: TGCAGCGTTGGGAGGACAGCCTACAATGAGCAGTTCTTC

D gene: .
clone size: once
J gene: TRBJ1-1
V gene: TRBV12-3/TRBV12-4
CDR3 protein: CASSFTETGAFF
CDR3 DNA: TGTGCCAGCAGTTTTACAGAGACCGGAGCTTTCTTT

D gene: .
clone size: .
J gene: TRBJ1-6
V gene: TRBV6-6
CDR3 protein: CASSSQYNSPLHF
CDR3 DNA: TGTGCCAGCAGTTCACAGTATAATTCACCCCTCCACTTT

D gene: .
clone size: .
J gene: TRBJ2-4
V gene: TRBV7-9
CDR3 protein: CASSLGRDIQYF
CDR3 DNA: TGTGCCAGCAGCTTAGGGCGGGACATTCAGTACTTC

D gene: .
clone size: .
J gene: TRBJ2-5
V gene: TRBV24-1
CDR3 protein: CATSPGDETQYF
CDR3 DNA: TGTGCCACCAGCCCGGGAGATGAGACCCAGTACTTC

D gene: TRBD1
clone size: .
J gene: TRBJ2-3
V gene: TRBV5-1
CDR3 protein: CASSRGTGIDTQYF
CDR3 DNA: TGCGCCAGCAGCCGTGGGACAGGGATAGATACGCAGTATTTT

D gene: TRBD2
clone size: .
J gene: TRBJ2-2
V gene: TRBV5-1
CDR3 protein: CASSLAGAGGSNTGELFF
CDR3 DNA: TGCGCCAGCAGCTTGGCCGGGGCGGGGGGATCGAACACCGGGGAGCTGTTTTTT

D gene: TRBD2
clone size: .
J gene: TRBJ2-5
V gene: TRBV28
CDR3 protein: CASSLSGVEETQYF
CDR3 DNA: TGTGCCAGCAGCCTGAGCGGGGTGGAAGAGACCCAGTACTTC

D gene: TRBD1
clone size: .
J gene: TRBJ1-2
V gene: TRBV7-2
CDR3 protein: CASSLQGDLYGYTF
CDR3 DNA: TGTGCCAGCAGCCTGCAGGGGGATTTGTATGGCTACACCTTC

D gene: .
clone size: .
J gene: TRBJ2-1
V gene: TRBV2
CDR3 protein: CASKGQTSYNEQFF
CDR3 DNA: TGTGCCAGCAAGGGACAAACCTCCTACAATGAGCAGTTCTTC

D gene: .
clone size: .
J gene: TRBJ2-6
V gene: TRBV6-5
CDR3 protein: CASSSLTGSGANVLTF
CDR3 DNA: TGTGCCAGCAGTTCTCTCACAGGGTCTGGGGCCAACGTCCTGACTTTC

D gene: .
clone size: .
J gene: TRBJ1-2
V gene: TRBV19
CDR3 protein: CASRDLANYGYTF
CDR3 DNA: TGTGCCAGTAGAGATTTAGCTAACTATGGCTACACCTTC

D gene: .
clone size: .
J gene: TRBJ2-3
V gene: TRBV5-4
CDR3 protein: CASSWGGGSPRGDTQYF
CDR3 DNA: TGTGCCAGCAGCTGGGGAGGAGGGTCACCCCGTGGAGATACGCAGTATTTT

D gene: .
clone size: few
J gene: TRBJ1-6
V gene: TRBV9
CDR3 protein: CASSGGGNSPLHF
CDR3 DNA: TGTGCCAGCAGCGGGGGGGGGAATTCACCCCTCCACTTT

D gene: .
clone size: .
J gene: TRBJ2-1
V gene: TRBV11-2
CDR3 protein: CASSFPDAGGSYNEQFF
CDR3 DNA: TGTGCCAGCAGCTTTCCAGACGCCGGGGGCTCCTACAATGAGCAGTTCTTC